This T cell receptor (beta chain) was recovered during a study of tumour-infiltrating T cells in Burkitt lymphoma. Study details: Survival, overall and progression-free, tracked with productive clonality.

The CDR3 spans 14 residues. V gave up 1 base and J gave up 4 bases, with 10 bases separating them. Germline V lookup: CDR1 SGHTA, CDR2 FQGNSA. The method was immunoSEQ multiplex PCR; TCRdb's version includes in-frame clones alone and lacks a portion of them. The profile shows approximately 4,400 clones, under 20% of them singletons. This clone was found a few times. The sample consisted of tumor tissue. This chain connects TRBV7-2 to TRBJ1-1, with D possibly being TRBD1 (6 bases). The source of this sequence is a human donor with diffuse large B-cell lymphoma. Some clones in this sample may be carry-over from other donors' samples. CDR3 region: CASSLGGGGTEAFF. In DNA form, the CDR3 reads TGTGCCAGCAGCTTAGGGGGGGGCGGCACTGAAGCTTTCTTT. The complete variable domain, with remaining parts taken from reference TRBV7-2 and TRBJ1-1, reads GAGVSQSPSNKVTEKGKDVELRCDPISGHTALYWYRQSLGQGLEFLIYFQGNSAPDKSGLPSDRFSAERTGGSVSTLTIQRTQQEDSAVYLCASSLGGGGTEAFFGQGTRLTVV.